This T cell receptor (beta chain) was captured by sequencing in a study of T cell repertoires in cytomegalovirus infection. As for the study in general: Public TCR beta signatures were indicative of both CMV infection and a matching HLA type. Study-level findings and limits: CMV carriers having the relevant HLA were flagged by cumulative public TCR beta family frequency.

In its sample, this clonotype was seen a few times. Its target is unknown. Trimming took 0 bases from V and 2 from J, leaving 15 bases between them. This CDR3 region has 17 residues. Germline CDR1 MGHRA, CDR2 YSYEKL. Via MiXCR, TCRdb re-called the reads, giving one row per CDR3 protein. The data contain about 700,000 distinct CDR3 sequences, around 32% of them singletons. The sequence derives from a human donor in good health (CMV status not recorded). Some clones in this sample may be carry-over from other donors' samples. Sequenced material: cultured PBMCs, taken from culture after CMV antigen stimulation. The chain joins TRBV4-1 to TRBJ2-3; D might be TRBD2 (7 bases). The CDR3 DNA is TGCGCCAGCAGCCAAGAAGGTATAGGGGGGGACACAGATACGCAGTATTTT. Residues: CASSQEGIGGDTDTQYF.